Below, one TCR beta chain is given with its context. Its target is not known. A much larger clone lies one base from this, so it may be a read error. Germline lookup yields CDR1 MNHEY and CDR2 SVGEGT. V gave up 9 bases and J gave up 8 bases; unmatched junction bases: 15. The length of the CDR3 is 16 residues. After constant-region reverse-primer amplification, full-length variable regions underwent semi-nested PCR with Nested Universal Primer A. TCRdb called the 5' RACE reads again in MiXCR, with one record for every CDR3 protein. The sample lists some 45,000 distinct CDR3 sequences, about 28% occurring once. CD25-based Treg depletion was applied to purified naive CD4+ T cells. The study's findings and limits: Larger-cohort validation covered only one TCR beta V-J rearrangement.

Specimen: naive CD4+ T cells sorted from blood. Subset of the sample: naive CD4+ T cells, CD4+CD45RA+CD25-. This clonotype was sampled from a female donor with breast cancer. The J gene is TRBJ2-1, the V gene TRBV6-2 or TRBV6-3; 11 bases are shared with TRBD2. Here the CDR3 reads CASPKGLAAGDDEQFF. The CDR3 DNA sequence: TGTGCCAGTCCCAAGGGACTAGCGGCGGGTGATGATGAGCAGTTCTTC.